This TCR beta chain is drawn from a study of CD8 T cells in Susac syndrome. Study at large: Active disease was present in 5 or 6 of the sequenced Susac syndrome patients, whereas roughly 8 of them were in remission.

Random hexamers were used to reverse transcribe an amount of roughly 0.45 to 1 ug RNA. A multiplex approach, immunoSEQ multiplex PCR, amplified TCR beta CDR3 across 54 Vbeta and 13 Jbeta. One entry per CDR3 protein, called by TCRdb with MiXCR from the immunoSEQ multiplex PCR reads. The table shows roughly 200,000 distinct CDR3 sequences, with around 94% occurring only once. With 2 bases removed from V and 8 bases from J, the gap between germline ends came to 9 bases. Germline V gene lookup returns CDR1 LGHDT and CDR2 YNNKEL (reference sequence). This CDR3 has 12 residues. The TCR sequence derives from a human donor with Susac syndrome. Sequencing was carried out using CD4+ T cells from PBMCs. This chain connects TRBV3-1 to TRBJ1-2, with D perhaps matching TRBD1 (5 bases). The CDR3 sequence is CASSQRGDGYTF. The DNA of the CDR3 is TGTGCCAGCAGCCAACGAGGGGACGGCTACACCTTC.